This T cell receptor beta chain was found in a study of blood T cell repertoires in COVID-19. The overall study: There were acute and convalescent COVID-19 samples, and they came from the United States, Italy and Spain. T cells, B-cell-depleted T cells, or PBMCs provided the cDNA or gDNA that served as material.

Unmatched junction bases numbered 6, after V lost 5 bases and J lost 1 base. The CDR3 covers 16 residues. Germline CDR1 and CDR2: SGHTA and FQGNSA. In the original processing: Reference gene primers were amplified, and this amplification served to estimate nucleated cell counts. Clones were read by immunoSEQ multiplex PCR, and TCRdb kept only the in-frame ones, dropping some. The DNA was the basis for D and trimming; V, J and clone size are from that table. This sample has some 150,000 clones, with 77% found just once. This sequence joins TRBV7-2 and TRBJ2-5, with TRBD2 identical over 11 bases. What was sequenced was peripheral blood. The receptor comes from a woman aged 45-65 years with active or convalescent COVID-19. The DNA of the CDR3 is TGTGCCAGCAGCGTATCACTAGCGGGGGTCCAAGAGACCCAGTACTTC. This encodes CASSVSLAGVQETQYF. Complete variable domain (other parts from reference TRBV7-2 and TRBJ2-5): GAGVSQSPSNKVTEKGKDVELRCDPISGHTALYWYRQSLGQGLEFLIYFQGNSAPDKSGLPSDRFSAERTGGSVSTLTIQRTQQEDSAVYLCASSVSLAGVQETQYFGPGTRLLVL.